The rows below give T cell receptor beta chains drawn from one sample of a study of vaccination and CD4 T cells after COVID-19. TCRdb reanalysed the PCR reads using MiXCR and keeps one entry per CDR3 protein. The table includes 13,000 to 15,000 distinct CDR3 sequences, roughly 40% detected once. No antigen has been assigned to these receptors. Sequencing used CD4+ T cells from blood, cultured in vitro. The receptors come from a human donor who had recovered from COVID-19. CDR3s include the opening cysteine and the closing phenylalanine or tryptophan. The order of the fields is clone size, J gene, D gene, V gene, CDR3 protein, CDR3 DNA. The D gene is left open where the match is weak. The listing skips clone size in some rows; elsewhere it reads once, few, many or a size class.

clone_size: few; j_call: TRBJ2-5; d_call: TRBD2; v_call: TRBV10-2; cdr3_aa: CASKGAGTQETQYF; cdr3_nt: TGCGCCAGCAAGGGAGCGGGGACTCAAGAGACCCAGTACTTC
clone_size: few; j_call: TRBJ1-6; d_call: -; v_call: TRBV10-3; cdr3_aa: CAITEGRSNSPLHF; cdr3_nt: TGTGCCATCACCGAGGGACGGTCGAATTCACCCCTCCACTTT
clone_size: -; j_call: TRBJ2-2; d_call: -; v_call: TRBV12-3/TRBV12-4; cdr3_aa: CASSPYQTGINTGELFF; cdr3_nt: TGTGCCAGCAGTCCCTACCAGACGGGAATCAACACCGGGGAGCTGTTTTTT
clone_size: -; j_call: TRBJ1-2; d_call: -; v_call: TRBV6-1; cdr3_aa: CASSEAGNYGYTF; cdr3_nt: TGTGCCAGCAGTGAAGCGGGAAACTATGGCTACACCTTC
clone_size: few; j_call: TRBJ1-1; d_call: TRBD1; v_call: TRBV19; cdr3_aa: CASSISGQGAPEAFF; cdr3_nt: TGTGCCAGTAGTATCAGTGGACAGGGGGCCCCTGAAGCTTTCTTT
clone_size: -; j_call: TRBJ2-4; d_call: -; v_call: TRBV2; cdr3_aa: CASREGPADIQYF; cdr3_nt: TGTGCCAGCCGCGAGGGACCGGCTGACATTCAGTACTTC
clone_size: -; j_call: TRBJ1-1; d_call: TRBD1; v_call: TRBV30; cdr3_aa: CAWSNEKGGITEAFF; cdr3_nt: TGTGCCTGGAGTAACGAGAAAGGGGGCATCACTGAAGCTTTCTTT
clone_size: few; j_call: TRBJ1-1; d_call: TRBD1; v_call: TRBV11-2; cdr3_aa: CASSSGGTEAFF; cdr3_nt: TGTGCCAGCAGCTCAGGGGGAACTGAAGCTTTCTTT
clone_size: -; j_call: TRBJ1-5; d_call: -; v_call: TRBV11-2; cdr3_aa: CASSLEGGNQPQHF; cdr3_nt: TGTGCCAGCAGCCTCGAGGGTGGCAATCAGCCCCAGCATTTT
clone_size: -; j_call: TRBJ1-2; d_call: TRBD1; v_call: TRBV30; cdr3_aa: CAWIPKGRGQGSGYTF; cdr3_nt: TGTGCCTGGATCCCTAAGGGTAGGGGACAGGGGAGCGGCTACACCTTC
clone_size: -; j_call: TRBJ2-1; d_call: -; v_call: TRBV5-1; cdr3_aa: CASSLEGSSYNEQFF; cdr3_nt: TGCGCCAGCAGCTTAGAGGGTAGCTCCTACAATGAGCAGTTCTTC
clone_size: -; j_call: TRBJ2-2; d_call: TRBD2; v_call: TRBV7-2; cdr3_aa: CASSTHLPGLAGNTGELFF; cdr3_nt: TGTGCCAGCAGCACCCACCTTCCAGGACTAGCCGGGAACACCGGGGAGCTGTTTTTT
clone_size: few; j_call: TRBJ2-6; d_call: -; v_call: TRBV12-5; cdr3_aa: CASGPPGTSGANVLTF; cdr3_nt: TGTGCTAGTGGTCCCCCCGGGACCTCTGGGGCCAACGTCCTGACTTTC
clone_size: -; j_call: TRBJ1-2; d_call: TRBD1; v_call: TRBV5-6; cdr3_aa: CASSPGGTNYGYTF; cdr3_nt: TGTGCCAGCAGCCCAGGGGGGACTAACTATGGCTACACCTTC
clone_size: -; j_call: TRBJ2-1; d_call: TRBD2; v_call: TRBV11-2; cdr3_aa: CASSLRDRLAGVHNEQFF; cdr3_nt: TGTGCCAGCAGCTTAAGGGACAGGCTAGCGGGGGTACACAATGAGCAGTTCTTC
clone_size: -; j_call: TRBJ2-1; d_call: TRBD1; v_call: TRBV24-1; cdr3_aa: CATSEPGTGGRNEQFF; cdr3_nt: TGTGCCACCAGTGAGCCCGGGACAGGGGGAAGGAATGAGCAGTTCTTC
clone_size: -; j_call: TRBJ1-6; d_call: TRBD1; v_call: TRBV2; cdr3_aa: CASSDGQGHYNSPLHF; cdr3_nt: TGTGCCAGCAGTGATGGACAGGGCCATTATAATTCACCCCTCCACTTT
clone_size: few; j_call: TRBJ2-6; d_call: -; v_call: TRBV6-2/TRBV6-3; cdr3_aa: CASSSLRSGANVLTF; cdr3_nt: TGTGCCAGCAGTTCCCTTCGATCTGGGGCCAACGTCCTGACTTTC
clone_size: -; j_call: TRBJ1-1; d_call: -; v_call: TRBV20-1; cdr3_aa: CSAFRNTEAFF; cdr3_nt: TGCAGTGCTTTCAGGAACACTGAAGCTTTCTTT
clone_size: -; j_call: TRBJ2-3; d_call: TRBD2; v_call: TRBV27; cdr3_aa: CASSSQRGRYTQYF; cdr3_nt: TGTGCCAGCAGTAGCCAGCGGGGGCGGTATACGCAGTATTTT
clone_size: -; j_call: TRBJ2-5; d_call: TRBD1; v_call: TRBV9; cdr3_aa: CASSVDRGQETQYF; cdr3_nt: TGTGCCAGCAGCGTAGACAGGGGTCAAGAGACCCAGTACTTC
clone_size: -; j_call: TRBJ1-5; d_call: -; v_call: TRBV3-1; cdr3_aa: CASSLLDIAPALVYQPQHF; cdr3_nt: TGTGCCAGCAGCCTTCTGGACATCGCCCCCGCTCTTGTTTATCAGCCCCAGCATTTT
clone_size: few; j_call: TRBJ2-1; d_call: -; v_call: TRBV2; cdr3_aa: CASTGVKILGQFF; cdr3_nt: TGTGCCAGCACCGGGGTTAAAATACTGGGGCAGTTCTTC
clone_size: -; j_call: TRBJ2-7; d_call: TRBD2; v_call: TRBV30; cdr3_aa: CAWSRTSGYEQYF; cdr3_nt: TGTGCCTGGAGTCGGACTAGTGGGTACGAGCAGTACTTC
clone_size: few; j_call: TRBJ2-4; d_call: -; v_call: TRBV5-1; cdr3_aa: CASSEPGHPEDIQYF; cdr3_nt: TGCGCCAGCAGCGAACCGGGACACCCAGAGGACATTCAGTACTTC
clone_size: -; j_call: TRBJ2-1; d_call: TRBD2; v_call: TRBV2; cdr3_aa: CASSVEAGGSNEQFF; cdr3_nt: TGTGCCAGCAGTGTTGAAGCGGGGGGTTCCAATGAGCAGTTCTTC
clone_size: -; j_call: TRBJ2-7; d_call: TRBD1; v_call: TRBV15; cdr3_aa: CATNSGTGFSSYEQYF; cdr3_nt: TGTGCCACCAACAGCGGGACAGGGTTTTCCTCCTACGAGCAGTACTTC
clone_size: -; j_call: TRBJ2-2; d_call: TRBD1; v_call: TRBV5-6; cdr3_aa: CASSFRTGGNTGELFF; cdr3_nt: TGTGCCAGCAGCTTCCGGACAGGGGGCAACACCGGGGAGCTGTTTTTT
clone_size: few; j_call: TRBJ2-7; d_call: TRBD2; v_call: TRBV10-3; cdr3_aa: CAISRGLAGEQAYEQYF; cdr3_nt: TGTGCCATCAGTAGGGGACTAGCGGGGGAGCAGGCCTACGAGCAGTACTTC
clone_size: -; j_call: TRBJ1-1; d_call: TRBD1; v_call: TRBV6-1; cdr3_aa: CASRTGLNTEAFF; cdr3_nt: TGTGCCAGCAGGACAGGGCTGAACACTGAAGCTTTCTTT
clone_size: -; j_call: TRBJ2-6; d_call: TRBD2; v_call: TRBV7-9; cdr3_aa: CASRGSGTRSNSGANVLTF; cdr3_nt: TGTGCCAGCAGGGGGTCCGGGACTAGGTCGAACTCTGGGGCCAACGTCCTGACTTTC
clone_size: -; j_call: TRBJ1-5; d_call: TRBD1; v_call: TRBV7-9; cdr3_aa: CASSLGTGLDQPQHF; cdr3_nt: TGTGCCAGCAGCTTAGGGACAGGGCTGGATCAGCCCCAGCATTTT
clone_size: once; j_call: TRBJ2-3; d_call: -; v_call: TRBV24-1; cdr3_aa: CATSDLRGDTQYF; cdr3_nt: TGTGCCACCAGTGATTTGCGTGGAGATACGCAGTATTTT
clone_size: -; j_call: TRBJ1-2; d_call: -; v_call: TRBV2; cdr3_aa: CASLWKEENYGYTF; cdr3_nt: TGTGCCAGCTTGTGGAAGGAGGAGAACTATGGCTACACCTTC
clone_size: few; j_call: TRBJ1-2; d_call: -; v_call: TRBV20-1; cdr3_aa: CSAQGVGFYGYTF; cdr3_nt: TGTAGTGCCCAAGGTGTGGGCTTTTATGGCTACACCTTC
clone_size: -; j_call: TRBJ1-4; d_call: -; v_call: TRBV20-1; cdr3_aa: CSAPNTAQGEKLFF; cdr3_nt: TGCAGTGCCCCGAATACGGCCCAGGGCGAAAAACTGTTTTTT
clone_size: -; j_call: TRBJ1-1; d_call: -; v_call: TRBV5-1; cdr3_aa: CASSGGPWNTEAFF; cdr3_nt: TGCGCCAGCAGCGGGGGCCCCTGGAACACTGAAGCTTTCTTT
clone_size: -; j_call: TRBJ2-5; d_call: TRBD2; v_call: TRBV5-1; cdr3_aa: CASSLGASGGQETQYF; cdr3_nt: TGCGCCAGCAGCTTGGGGGCTAGCGGGGGGCAAGAGACCCAGTACTTC
clone_size: once; j_call: TRBJ1-2; d_call: -; v_call: TRBV12-3/TRBV12-4; cdr3_aa: CVSSFRQGFYGYTF; cdr3_nt: TGTGTCAGCAGTTTTCGTCAGGGGTTCTATGGCTACACCTTC
clone_size: few; j_call: TRBJ2-5; d_call: TRBD1; v_call: TRBV5-4; cdr3_aa: CASSPGQLQETQYF; cdr3_nt: TGTGCCAGCAGCCCGGGACAGCTCCAAGAGACCCAGTACTTC
clone_size: -; j_call: TRBJ2-1; d_call: TRBD2; v_call: TRBV5-1; cdr3_aa: CASSSGTSDYNEQFF; cdr3_nt: TGCGCCAGCAGCTCCGGGACTAGTGACTACAATGAGCAGTTCTTC
clone_size: -; j_call: TRBJ1-6; d_call: -; v_call: TRBV30; cdr3_aa: CAWSVIEMGYNSPLHF; cdr3_nt: TGTGCCTGGAGTGTAATTGAGATGGGTTATAATTCACCCCTCCACTTT
clone_size: few; j_call: TRBJ2-3; d_call: -; v_call: TRBV7-9; cdr3_aa: CASSLPPSTDTQYF; cdr3_nt: TGTGCCAGCAGCTTACCTCCTAGCACAGATACGCAGTATTTT
clone_size: few; j_call: TRBJ1-6; d_call: -; v_call: TRBV6-1; cdr3_aa: CASSESYNSPLHF; cdr3_nt: TGTGCCAGCAGTGAATCCTATAATTCACCCCTCCACTTT
clone_size: -; j_call: TRBJ1-1; d_call: -; v_call: TRBV3-1; cdr3_aa: CASSQGPRGLSTEAFF; cdr3_nt: TGTGCCAGCAGCCAAGGCCCCCGGGGTCTGAGCACTGAAGCTTTCTTT
clone_size: few; j_call: TRBJ1-2; d_call: -; v_call: TRBV6-1; cdr3_aa: CASSGGGRSYGYTF; cdr3_nt: TGTGCCAGCAGCGGAGGGGGACGGAGCTATGGCTACACCTTC
clone_size: once; j_call: TRBJ2-3; d_call: -; v_call: TRBV2; cdr3_aa: CASKRDFTDTQYF; cdr3_nt: TGTGCCAGCAAACGGGACTTTACAGATACGCAGTATTTT
clone_size: -; j_call: TRBJ2-2; d_call: -; v_call: TRBV6-1; cdr3_aa: CASSGHHRVLGTGELFF; cdr3_nt: TGTGCCAGCAGTGGACACCACAGGGTGTTGGGCACCGGGGAGCTGTTTTTT
clone_size: -; j_call: TRBJ1-5; d_call: -; v_call: TRBV6-1; cdr3_aa: CASSELGGANNQPQHF; cdr3_nt: TGTGCCAGCAGTGAACTGGGAGGGGCGAACAATCAGCCCCAGCATTTT
clone_size: few; j_call: TRBJ2-6; d_call: -; v_call: TRBV12-3/TRBV12-4; cdr3_aa: CASTPSGANVLTF; cdr3_nt: TGTGCCAGCACCCCCTCTGGGGCCAACGTCCTGACTTTC
clone_size: -; j_call: TRBJ1-2; d_call: -; v_call: TRBV11-2; cdr3_aa: CASSHRGIRDNYGYTF; cdr3_nt: TGTGCCAGCAGCCATAGGGGAATCAGGGATAACTATGGCTACACCTTC
clone_size: -; j_call: TRBJ1-5; d_call: TRBD1; v_call: TRBV5-1; cdr3_aa: CASGFGTGDQPQHF; cdr3_nt: TGCGCCAGCGGATTCGGGACAGGGGATCAGCCCCAGCATTTT
clone_size: -; j_call: TRBJ1-1; d_call: -; v_call: TRBV5-6; cdr3_aa: CASSTFTEAFF; cdr3_nt: TGTGCCAGCAGTACCTTCACTGAAGCTTTCTTT
clone_size: -; j_call: TRBJ2-7; d_call: -; v_call: TRBV23-1; cdr3_aa: CASSKRVGTYEQYF; cdr3_nt: TGCGCCAGCAGCAAAAGGGTGGGGACCTACGAGCAGTACTTC
clone_size: -; j_call: TRBJ2-7; d_call: TRBD2; v_call: TRBV5-8; cdr3_aa: CASSLGLAGSYEQYF; cdr3_nt: TGTGCCAGCAGCTTGGGACTAGCGGGCTCCTACGAGCAGTACTTC
clone_size: -; j_call: TRBJ2-3; d_call: -; v_call: TRBV9; cdr3_aa: CASSTGPSTDTQYF; cdr3_nt: TGTGCCAGCAGCACGGGGCCTAGCACAGATACGCAGTATTTT
clone_size: -; j_call: TRBJ2-1; d_call: -; v_call: TRBV6-5; cdr3_aa: CASSSTPANNEQFF; cdr3_nt: TGTGCCAGCAGTTCTACCCCGGCGAACAATGAGCAGTTCTTC
clone_size: -; j_call: TRBJ2-3; d_call: TRBD2; v_call: TRBV7-2; cdr3_aa: CASSFGLAGYAQYF; cdr3_nt: TGTGCCAGCAGCTTCGGACTAGCGGGTTACGCGCAGTATTTT
clone_size: few; j_call: TRBJ2-3; d_call: TRBD2; v_call: TRBV2; cdr3_aa: CASSEPLGTSIKYF; cdr3_nt: TGTGCCAGCAGTGAACCGCTTGGGACTAGTATAAAGTATTTT